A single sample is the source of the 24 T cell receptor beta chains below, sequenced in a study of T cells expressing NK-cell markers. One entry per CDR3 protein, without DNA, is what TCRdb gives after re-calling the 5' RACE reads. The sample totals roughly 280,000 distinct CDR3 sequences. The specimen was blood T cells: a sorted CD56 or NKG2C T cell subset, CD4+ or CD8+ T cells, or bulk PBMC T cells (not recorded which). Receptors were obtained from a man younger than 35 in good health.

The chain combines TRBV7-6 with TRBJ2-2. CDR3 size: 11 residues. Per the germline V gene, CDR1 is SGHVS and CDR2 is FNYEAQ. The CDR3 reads CASSKSGELFF.

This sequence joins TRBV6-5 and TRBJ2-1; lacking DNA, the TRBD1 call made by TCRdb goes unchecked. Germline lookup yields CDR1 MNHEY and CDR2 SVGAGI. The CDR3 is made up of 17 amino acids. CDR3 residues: CASSYFPGTGGSNEQFF.

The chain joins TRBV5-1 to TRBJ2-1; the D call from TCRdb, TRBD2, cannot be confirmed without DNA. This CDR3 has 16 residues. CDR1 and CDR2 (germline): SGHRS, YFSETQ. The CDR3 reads CASSSGTTSSYNEQFF.

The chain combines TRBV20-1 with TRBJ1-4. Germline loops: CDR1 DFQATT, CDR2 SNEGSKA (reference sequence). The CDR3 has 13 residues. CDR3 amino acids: CSAKVGTNEKLFF.

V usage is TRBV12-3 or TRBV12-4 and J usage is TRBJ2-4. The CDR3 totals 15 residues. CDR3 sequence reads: CASSLGRSQEGIQYF.

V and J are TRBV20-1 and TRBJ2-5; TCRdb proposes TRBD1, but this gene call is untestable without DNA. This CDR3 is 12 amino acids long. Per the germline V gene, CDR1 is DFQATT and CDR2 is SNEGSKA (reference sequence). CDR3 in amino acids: CSAADRGKTQYF.

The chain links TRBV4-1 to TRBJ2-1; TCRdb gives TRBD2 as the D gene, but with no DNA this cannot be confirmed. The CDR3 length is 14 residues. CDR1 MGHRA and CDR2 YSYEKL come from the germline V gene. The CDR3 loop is CASSRTSGANEQFF.

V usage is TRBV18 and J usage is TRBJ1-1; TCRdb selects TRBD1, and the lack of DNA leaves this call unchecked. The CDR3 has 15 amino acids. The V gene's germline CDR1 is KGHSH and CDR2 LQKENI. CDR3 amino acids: CAASPQGGGFTEAFF.

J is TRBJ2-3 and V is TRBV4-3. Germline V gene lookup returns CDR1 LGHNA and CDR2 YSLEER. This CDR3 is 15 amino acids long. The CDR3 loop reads CASSQGSGVSDTQYF.

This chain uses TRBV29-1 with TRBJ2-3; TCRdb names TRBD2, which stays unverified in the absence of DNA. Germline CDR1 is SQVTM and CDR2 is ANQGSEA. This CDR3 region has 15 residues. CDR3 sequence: CSARDSQSLTDTQYF.

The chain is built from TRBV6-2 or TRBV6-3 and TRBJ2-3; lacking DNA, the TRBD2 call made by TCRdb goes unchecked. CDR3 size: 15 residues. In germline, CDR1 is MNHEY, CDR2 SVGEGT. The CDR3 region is CASKKLAGPTDTQYF.

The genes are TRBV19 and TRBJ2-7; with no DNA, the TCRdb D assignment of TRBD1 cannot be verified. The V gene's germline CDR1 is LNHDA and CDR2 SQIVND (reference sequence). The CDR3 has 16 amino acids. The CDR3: CASSQAWGQPFYEQYF.

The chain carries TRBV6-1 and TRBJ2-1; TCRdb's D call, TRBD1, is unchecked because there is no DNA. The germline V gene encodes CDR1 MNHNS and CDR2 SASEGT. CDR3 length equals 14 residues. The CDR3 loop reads CASSDRGGARQQFF.

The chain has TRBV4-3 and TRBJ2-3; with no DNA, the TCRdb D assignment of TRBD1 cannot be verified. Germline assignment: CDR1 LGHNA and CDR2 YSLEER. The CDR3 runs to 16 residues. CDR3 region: CASSQQRQGYTDTQYF.

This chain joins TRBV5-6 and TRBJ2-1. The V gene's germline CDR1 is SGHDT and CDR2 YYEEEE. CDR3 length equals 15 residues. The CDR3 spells CASSLFPDPYNEQFF. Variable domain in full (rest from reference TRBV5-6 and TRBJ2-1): DAGVTQSPTHLIKTRGQQVTLRCSPKSGHDTVSWYQQALGQGPQFIFQYYEEEERQRGNFPDRFSGHQFPNYSSELNVNALLLGDSALYLCASSLFPDPYNEQFFGPGTRLTVL.

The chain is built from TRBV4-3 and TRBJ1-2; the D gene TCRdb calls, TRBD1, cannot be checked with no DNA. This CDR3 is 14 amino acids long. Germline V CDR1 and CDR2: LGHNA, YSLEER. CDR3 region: CASSHSDSNYGYTF.

The CDR3 is CASSLEYGRRTDTQYF. The genes are TRBV11-2 and TRBJ2-3; absent DNA, TCRdb's TRBD2 call cannot be checked. This CDR3 has 16 residues. Germline CDR1 and CDR2: SGHAT and FQNNGV. Based on the CDR3 plus reference TRBV11-2 and TRBJ2-3, the full variable domain is EAGVAQSPRYKIIEKRQSVAFWCNPISGHATLYWYQQILGQGPKLLIQFQNNGVVDDSQLPKDRFSAERLKGVDSTLKIQPAKLEDSAVYLCASSLEYGRRTDTQYFGPGTRLTVL.

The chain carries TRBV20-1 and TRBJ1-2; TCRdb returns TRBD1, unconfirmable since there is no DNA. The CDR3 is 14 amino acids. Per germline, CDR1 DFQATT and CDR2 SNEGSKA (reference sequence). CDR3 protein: CSARASGQGNGYTF.

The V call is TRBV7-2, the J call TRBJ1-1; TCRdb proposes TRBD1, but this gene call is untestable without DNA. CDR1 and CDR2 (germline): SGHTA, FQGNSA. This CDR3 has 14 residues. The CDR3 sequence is CASSLSGIDTEAFF.

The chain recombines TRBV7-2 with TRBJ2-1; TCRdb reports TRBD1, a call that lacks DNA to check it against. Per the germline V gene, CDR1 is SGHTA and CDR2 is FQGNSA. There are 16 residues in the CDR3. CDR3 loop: CASSLGGQGLYNEQFF.

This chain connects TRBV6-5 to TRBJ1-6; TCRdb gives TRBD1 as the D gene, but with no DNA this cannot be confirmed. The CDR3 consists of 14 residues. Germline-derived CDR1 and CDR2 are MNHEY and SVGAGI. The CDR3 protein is CASRGQGGNSPLHF.

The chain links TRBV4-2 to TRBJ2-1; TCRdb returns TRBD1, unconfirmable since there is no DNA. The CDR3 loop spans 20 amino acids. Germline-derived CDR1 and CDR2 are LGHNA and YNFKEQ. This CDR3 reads CASSQDFLRKQAGEVNEQFF.

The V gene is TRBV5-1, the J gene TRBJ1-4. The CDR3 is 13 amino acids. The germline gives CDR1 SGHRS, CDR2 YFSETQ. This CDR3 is CASSLASNEKLFF.

The CDR3: CASSQTVSNQPQHF. The chain has TRBV3-1 and TRBJ1-5. Germline lookup yields CDR1 LGHDT and CDR2 YNNKEL (reference sequence). This CDR3 comprises 14 residues.